This section outlines one T cell receptor beta chain sequence together with its context. Time point defined: pretreatment peripheral blood. CDR1 SGDLS and CDR2 YYNGEE come from the germline V gene. V dropped 2 bases and J dropped 5 bases, with 8 bases sitting between them. CDR3 size: 13 residues. This entry is derived from a study of PD-L1 blockade in urothelial cancer. About the research overall: Every 3 weeks, patients received intravenous atezolizumab 1,200 mg, beginning 2014. Blood gave a median around 140,000 T cells.

The table came from immunoSEQ multiplex PCR; TCRdb's copy has only in-frame clones and leaves some out. This repertoire shows 90,000 or so clones, roughly 89% found once; its top ten account for around 1.5%. The receptor was derived from a man aged 55-75 years with urothelial cancer. The input for sequencing was PBMCs, taken around atezolizumab (anti-PD-L1) treatment. The V and J genes are TRBV9 and TRBJ1-5, with D possibly matching TRBD1 (5 bases). DNA for the CDR3: TGTGCCAGCAGCGTCTGGGGGGATCAGCCCCAGCATTTT. The encoded protein is CASSVWGDQPQHF.